The source of this T cell receptor (beta chain) is a study of control samples from healthy donors and cancer patients. Germline CDR1 is LNHNV and CDR2 is YYDKDF (reference sequence). Trimming removed 1 base from V and 0 bases from J, with 10 bases in between. The CDR3 extends over 16 amino acids. Repertoires were generated with immunoSEQ multiplex PCR, while TCRdb's copy carries only in-frame clones and drops some. Here the sample spans about 95,000 clones, about 88% being singletons. The sequencing sample was made of blood. The chain carries TRBV15 and TRBJ1-3; D is uncertain. This receptor was obtained from an older woman in good health. In DNA form, the CDR3 reads TGTGCCACCAGCAGAGTTAGGGATTACTCTGGAAACACCATATATTTT. Its translation: CATSRVRDYSGNTIYF. Full variable domain (missing parts from reference TRBV15 and TRBJ1-3): DAMVIQNPRYQVTQFGKPVTLSCSQTLNHNVMYWYQQKSSQAPKLLFHYYDKDFNNEADTPDNFQSRRPNTSFCFLDIRSPGLGDTAMYLCATSRVRDYSGNTIYFGEGSWLTVV.